This T cell receptor (beta chain) came from a study of blood T cell repertoires in COVID-19. This clone was seen once. Profiling relied on immunoSEQ multiplex PCR, and the TCRdb table lists in-frame clones only, not all of them. Seen here are 55,000 to 70,000 clones, approximately 86% observed once, and the top ten hold approximately 4.1%. Sequencing was done on a sample of peripheral blood. The origin of this receptor is a man aged 45 to 65 with acute or convalescent COVID-19.

The CDR3 sequence is CASSLFLSPYEQYF. The DNA of the CDR3 is TGTGCCAGCAGCTTGTTTCTAAGTCCCTACGAGCAGTACTTC. This chain connects TRBV7-2 to TRBJ2-7; D is unclear. Germline V gives CDR1 SGHTA, CDR2 FQGNSA. There are 14 residues in the CDR3. Trimming stripped 3 bases from V and 2 bases from J, with 11 bases between. Using reference TRBV7-2 and TRBJ2-7 for the parts outside the CDR3, the full variable domain is GAGVSQSPSNKVTEKGKDVELRCDPISGHTALYWYRQSLGQGLEFLIYFQGNSAPDKSGLPSDRFSAERTGGSVSTLTIQRTQQEDSAVYLCASSLFLSPYEQYFGPGTRLTVT.